A single sample is the source of the 24 T cell receptor beta chains below, sequenced in a study of CD8+ T cells in alopecia areata listed by TCRdb under 2018. The method behind the library was the immunoSEQ multiplex PCR assay. For TCR sequencing, RNA was extracted from every sample and reverse transcribed into cDNA to serve as template. This is the immuneACCESS table as TCRdb keeps it, with only in-frame sequences that have V and J called. A part of the clones is gone; compared with another copy, unresolved V genes explain less than half, and the rest is unexplained. In all, the sample holds around 65,000 clones, and approximately 45% of those were seen once. Clones ranked in the top ten supply 17% of the sample. Taken with the paper, the label for time point translates to: baseline before oral tofacitinib. The material was CD8+ T cells sorted from blood, obtained at week 0. These receptor sequences come from a human donor with alopecia areata.

The chain combines TRBV30 with TRBJ1-2, with D tentatively TRBD1 (5 bases). This CDR3 spans 14 amino acids. Germline lookup yields CDR1 GTSNPN and CDR2 SVGIG (reference sequence). Trimming left V 0 bases short and J 5 bases short, with 13 bases between. CDR3 region: CAWSVRNGGYGYTF. CDR3 bases: TGTGCCTGGAGTGTACGGAATGGGGGATATGGCTACACCTTC.

This clone was detected only once. V is TRBV7-2 and J is TRBJ2-5; possible D gene TRBD2, 6 bases. Trimming removed 3 bases from V and 6 bases from J, with 11 bases in between. The CDR3 contains 13 residues. Germline V gene sequence: CDR1 SGHTA, CDR2 FQGNSA. The CDR3 loop reads CASSFREDQTQYF. CDR3 coding DNA: TGTGCCAGCAGCTTCAGGGAGGATCAGACCCAGTACTTC.

To note about this clone: Relative to the germline gene, one junction end is altered; a read error may explain this. This rearrangement joins TRBV29-1 to TRBJ2-3; TRBD1 matches 12 bases. This CDR3 spans 15 amino acids. Germline V gene lookup returns CDR1 SQVTM and CDR2 ANQGSEA. The CDR3 region is CSAEGGTGGTDTQYF. The CDR3 nucleotides are TGCAGCGCCGAAGGTGGGACAGGGGGCACGGATACGCAGTATTTT.

The rearrangement links TRBV19 to TRBJ2-7; 7 bases align to TRBD2. CDR1 and CDR2 (germline): LNHDA, SQIVND (reference sequence). V lost 10 bases, J lost 3 bases, and 12 bases stayed unmatched. CDR3 length: 14 residues. This chain's CDR3 is CATTSGGVGYEQYF. As DNA, the CDR3 is TGTGCCACCACTTCGGGAGGTGTGGGCTACGAGCAGTACTTC.

This chain connects TRBV5-4 to TRBJ1-2, with 9 bases identical to TRBD1. V lost 4 bases and J lost 2; bases outside the gene matches: 6. Germline-derived CDR1 and CDR2 are SGHNT and YYREEE (reference sequence). The CDR3 extends over 15 amino acids. CDR3 sequence reads: CASSPGTGGNYGYTF. As DNA, the CDR3 is TGTGCCAGCAGCCCAGGCACAGGGGGCAACTATGGCTACACCTTC. Full variable domain (outside the CDR3, taken from reference TRBV5-4 and TRBJ1-2): ETGVTQSPTHLIKTRGQQVTLRCSSQSGHNTVSWYQQALGQGPQFIFQYYREEENGRGNFPPRFSGLQFPNYSSELNVNALELDDSALYLCASSPGTGGNYGYTFGSGTRLTVV.

This clone occurred a few times. The chain employs TRBV7-8 and TRBJ2-3; no clear D. The CDR3 runs to 12 residues. Germline V gene lookup returns CDR1 SGHVS and CDR2 FQNEAQ. V shed 4 bases and J shed 4 bases, with 6 bases lying between them. CDR3 protein: CASSSGADTQYF. The CDR3 DNA sequence: TGTGCCAGCAGCTCAGGAGCAGATACGCAGTATTTT. Looking up the rest from reference TRBV7-8 and TRBJ2-3 gives the full variable domain: GAGVSQSPRYKVAKRGQDVALRCDPISGHVSLFWYQQALGQGPEFLTYFQNEAQLDKSGLPSDRFFAERPEGSVSTLKIQRTQQEDSAVYLCASSSGADTQYFGPGTRLTVL.

The chain has TRBV11-2 and TRBJ2-7; 9 nucleotides align to TRBD2. The germline V gene has CDR1 SGHAT and CDR2 FQNNGV. V dropped 3 bases and J dropped 2; count of bases not matched to a gene: 5. This CDR3 comprises 15 residues. CDR3 sequence: CASSFAGGPTYEQYF. The CDR3 nucleotides read TGTGCCAGCAGCTTCGCGGGAGGGCCGACCTACGAGCAGTACTTC. Variable domain in full (rest from reference TRBV11-2 and TRBJ2-7): EAGVAQSPRYKIIEKRQSVAFWCNPISGHATLYWYQQILGQGPKLLIQFQNNGVVDDSQLPKDRFSAERLKGVDSTLKIQPAKLEDSAVYLCASSFAGGPTYEQYFGPGTRLTVT.

The rearrangement uses TRBV27 and TRBJ1-5, with D possibly TRBD1 on 5 matching bases. The CDR3 has 14 residues. CDR1 is MNHEY and CDR2 is SMNVEV in the germline V gene (reference sequence). V lost 5 bases to trimming and J lost 0 bases, with 8 bases between them. The CDR3 DNA sequence: TGTGCCAGCAGTCGGCAGGGTAGCAATCAGCCCCAGCATTTT. This translates into CASSRQGSNQPQHF.

This clone was observed a handful of times. The gene calls are TRBV12-5 and TRBJ2-6; D is uncertain. The V gene's germline CDR1 is LGHNT and CDR2 FRNRAP. The CDR3 consists of 15 residues. V was clipped by 2 bases and J by 1 base, with 6 bases between them. In DNA, the CDR3 is TGTGCTAGTGGTTTGTCTGGGTCTGGGGCCAACGTCCTGACTTTC. Translation gives CASGLSGSGANVLTF.

The table lists this clone with a few counts. The J gene is TRBJ2-7, the V gene TRBV10-3; TRBD1 or TRBD2 may be the D gene (6 bases each). Germline loops: CDR1 ENHRY, CDR2 SYGVKD. Trimming cost V 8 bases and J 4 bases, with 15 bases left between them. The CDR3 consists of 13 residues. CDR3 bases: TGTGCCATCGGACAGCGGGTCGGATACGAGCAGTACTTC. Protein sequence: CAIGQRVGYEQYF.

This clone was counted a few times. The genes are TRBV28 and TRBJ2-3, with TRBD2 as a possible D gene (5 bases). The CDR3 runs to 17 residues. V lost 0 bases to trimming and J lost 3 bases, with 16 bases between them. CDR1 and CDR2 (germline): MDHEN, SYDVKM. The chain's CDR3 is CASSLWGGRRSTDTQYF. As DNA, the CDR3 is TGTGCCAGCAGTTTATGGGGCGGGCGCCGTTCAACAGATACGCAGTATTTT.

V gene TRBV7-3 combines with J gene TRBJ2-5; 12 positions agree with TRBD2. Trimming cost V 5 bases and J 6 bases; bases outside gene matches: 10. The CDR3 has 16 residues. CDR1 SGHTA and CDR2 FQGTGA come from the germline V gene. The DNA for the CDR3 is TGTGCCAGCAGCGTTAAAGGGACTAGCGGGTCGAAGACCCAGTACTTC. The encoded protein is CASSVKGTSGSKTQYF.

This clone has just a few counts. J is TRBJ2-7 and V is TRBV29-1; D ambiguous. The germline V and J ends were trimmed by 6 bases and 0 bases, with 12 bases remaining between them. CDR1 and CDR2 (germline): SQVTM, ANQGSEA. This CDR3 contains 13 residues. CDR3 sequence (DNA): TGCAGCGTCGCCGGGCCCAGCTCCTACGAGCAGTACTTC. Its translation is CSVAGPSSYEQYF.

This clone was picked up a small number of times. This chain joins TRBV6-1 and TRBJ2-3, with D unclear. The CDR3 runs to 15 residues. V was clipped by 6 bases and J by 7 bases, with 20 bases between them. Germline CDR1 is MNHNS and CDR2 is SASEGT. The CDR3 reads CASRMWFGERYTQYF. The DNA for the CDR3 is TGTGCCAGCAGGATGTGGTTTGGAGAGCGTTATACGCAGTATTTT.

J is TRBJ2-7 and V is TRBV11-2, with 8 positions matching TRBD2. This CDR3 comprises 16 residues. V lost 6 bases to trimming and J lost 4 bases; unmatched junction nucleotides: 14. Germline CDR1 reads SGHAT; CDR2 reads FQNNGV. CDR3 region: CASSSIFTGTRYEQYF. CDR3 bases: TGTGCCAGCAGTTCGATATTCACCGGGACTAGATACGAGCAGTACTTC.

The chain is built from TRBV29-1 and TRBJ2-5; a weak D match, TRBD1 (5 bases). Germline lookup yields CDR1 SQVTM and CDR2 ANQGSEA. The CDR3 loop spans 13 amino acids. V shed 5 bases and J shed 2 bases, with 12 bases lying between them. The CDR3 loop reads CSVKTARQETQYF. The CDR3 DNA reads TGCAGCGTTAAGACAGCTAGACAAGAGACCCAGTACTTC.

This clone was counted a few times. The gene calls are TRBV29-1 and TRBJ1-2, with 8 bases matching TRBD1. Germline-derived CDR1 and CDR2 are SQVTM and ANQGSEA. The CDR3 length is 11 residues. After removal of 4 bases from V and 7 bases from J, the junction contained 2 bases not matched to a gene. CDR3 nucleotides: TGCAGCGTTGTACAGGGGGGTGGCTACACCTTC. Translating it yields CSVVQGGGYTF. Using reference TRBV29-1 and TRBJ1-2 for the parts outside the CDR3, the full variable domain is SAVISQKPSRDICQRGTSLTIQCQVDSQVTMMFWYRQQPGQSLTLIATANQGSEATYESGFVIDKFPISRPNLTFSTLTVSNMSPEDSSIYLCSVVQGGGYTFGSGTRLTVV.

The chain links TRBV5-5 to TRBJ2-1; D is undetermined. This CDR3 comprises 14 residues. Trimming pared 4 bases from V and 0 bases from J, leaving 8 bases between. Germline CDR1 SGHKS, CDR2 YYEKEE (reference sequence). The CDR3 DNA reads TGTGCCAGCAGCCCCGCGAGCTCCTACAATGAGCAGTTCTTC. Translated, it gives CASSPASSYNEQFF. Combining the CDR3 with reference TRBV5-5 and TRBJ2-1 gives the whole variable domain DAGVTQSPTHLIKTRGQQVTLRCSPISGHKSVSWYQQVLGQGPQFIFQYYEKEERGRGNFPDRFSARQFPNYSSELNVNALLLGDSALYLCASSPASSYNEQFFGPGTRLTVL.

This clone was observed a few times. The V and J genes are TRBV28 and TRBJ2-7; 12 positions agree with TRBD2. V shed 7 bases, J shed 4 bases, and the junction held 17 bases outside the gene matches. CDR3 size: 18 residues. Germline-derived CDR1 and CDR2 are MDHEN and SYDVKM. The CDR3: CASTLRSGTSGYPYEQYF. The CDR3 DNA reads TGTGCCAGCACCCTAAGGTCGGGGACTAGCGGGTACCCATACGAGCAGTACTTC.

The chain carries TRBV28 and TRBJ2-1; 11 nucleotides match TRBD2. Trimming took 6 bases from V and 8 from J; bases not matched to a gene: 6. The germline CDR1 and CDR2 sequences are MDHEN and SYDVKM. The CDR3 is 14 amino acids. The CDR3 sequence: CASRLAGDVDEQFF. In DNA form, the CDR3 reads TGTGCCAGCAGACTAGCGGGAGATGTCGATGAGCAGTTCTTC.

This clone has a handful of counts. The CDR3 nucleotides are TGCAGCGCCACAAAGACAGGAAAGAACACTGAAGCTTTCTTT. This gives the protein CSATKTGKNTEAFF. V usage is TRBV29-1 and J usage is TRBJ1-1; tentative D call: TRBD1 (6 bases). The germline V gene has CDR1 SQVTM and CDR2 ANQGSEA. This CDR3 region has 14 residues. Trimming pared 7 bases from V and 1 base from J, leaving 16 bases between.

The V gene is TRBV29-1, the J gene TRBJ2-2; D unclear. Trimming took off 3 bases at V and 6 bases at J, with 11 bases between the two ends. Germline V CDR1 and CDR2: SQVTM, ANQGSEA. There are 13 residues in the CDR3. The CDR3 loop is CSVEGPGAGELFF. The CDR3 nucleotides read TGCAGCGTTGAGGGCCCAGGTGCCGGGGAGCTGTTTTTT.

V and J are TRBV13 and TRBJ2-3; 9 bases are a match to TRBD2. Germline V CDR1 and CDR2: PRHDT, FYEKMQ (reference sequence). Trimming cost V 5 bases and J 3 bases; bases outside gene matches: 12. CDR3 length: 17 amino acids. In DNA, the CDR3 is TGTGCCAGCAGCCCAGGGGTTAGCGGGAGCACGACAGATACGCAGTATTTT. As protein: CASSPGVSGSTTDTQYF.

This sequence joins TRBV5-6 and TRBJ2-1, with D hard to call. Germline V gene sequence: CDR1 SGHDT, CDR2 YYEEEE. The CDR3 is 13 residues long. Trimming removed 6 bases from V and 0 bases from J, with 7 bases in between. CDR3 coding DNA: TGTGCCAGCATACTGAGCTCCTACAATGAGCAGTTCTTC. Protein sequence: CASILSSYNEQFF.